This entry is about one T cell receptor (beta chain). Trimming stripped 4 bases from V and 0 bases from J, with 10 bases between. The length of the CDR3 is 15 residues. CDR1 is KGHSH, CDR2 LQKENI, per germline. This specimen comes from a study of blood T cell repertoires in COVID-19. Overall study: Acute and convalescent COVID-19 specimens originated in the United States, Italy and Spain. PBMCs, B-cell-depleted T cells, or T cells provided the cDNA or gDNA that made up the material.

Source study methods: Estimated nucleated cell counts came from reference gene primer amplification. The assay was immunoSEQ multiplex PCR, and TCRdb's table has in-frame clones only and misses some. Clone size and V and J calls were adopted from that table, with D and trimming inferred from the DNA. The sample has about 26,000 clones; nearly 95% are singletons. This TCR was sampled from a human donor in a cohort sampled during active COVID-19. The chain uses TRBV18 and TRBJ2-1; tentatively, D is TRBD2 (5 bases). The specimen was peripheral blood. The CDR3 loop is CASSLRVSSYNEQFF. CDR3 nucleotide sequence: TGTGCCAGCTCACTGCGGGTCAGCTCCTACAATGAGCAGTTCTTC.